The T cell receptor (beta chain) under discussion was sequenced for a study of T-cell reconstitution after alpha-beta-depleted transplantation in children. Unique molecular identifiers were incorporated into the prepared TCRbeta library. TCRdb fed the PCR reads into MiXCR, producing one record per CDR3 protein. The profile shows about 540,000 distinct CDR3 sequences, about a sixth of them singletons. This clonotype was detected only a few times. The germline CDR1 and CDR2 sequences are SGHRS and YFSETQ. Trimming shortened V by 2 bases and J by 3 bases, and 14 bases separated the two germline ends. This CDR3 has 15 amino acids.

The chain joins TRBV5-1 to TRBJ1-1; a weak D match, TRBD1 (6 bases). The receptor's source is a human donor who donated a stem cell graft to a child with acute lymphoblastic leukemia. This specimen was PBMCs from the stem cell graft donor, taken from the stem cell graft. For the CDR3, the DNA is TGCGCCAGCAGCTTCTCGGGAGGGGGGCACACTGAAGCTTTCTTT. Translating it yields CASSFSGGGHTEAFF.